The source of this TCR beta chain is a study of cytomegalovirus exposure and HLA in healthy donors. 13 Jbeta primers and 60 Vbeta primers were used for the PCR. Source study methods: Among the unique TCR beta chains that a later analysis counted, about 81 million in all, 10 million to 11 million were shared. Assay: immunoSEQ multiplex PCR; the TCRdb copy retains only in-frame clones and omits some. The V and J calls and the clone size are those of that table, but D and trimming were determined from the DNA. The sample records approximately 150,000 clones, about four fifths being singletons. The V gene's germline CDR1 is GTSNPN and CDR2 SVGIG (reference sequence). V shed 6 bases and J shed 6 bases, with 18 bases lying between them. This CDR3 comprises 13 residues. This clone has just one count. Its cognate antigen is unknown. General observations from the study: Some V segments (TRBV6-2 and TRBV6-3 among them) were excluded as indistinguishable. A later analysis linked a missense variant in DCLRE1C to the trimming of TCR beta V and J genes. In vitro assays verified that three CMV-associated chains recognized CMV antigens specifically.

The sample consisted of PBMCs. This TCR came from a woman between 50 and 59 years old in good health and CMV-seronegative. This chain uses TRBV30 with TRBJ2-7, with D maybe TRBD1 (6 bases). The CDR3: CACLWQGPGEQYF. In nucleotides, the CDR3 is TGTGCCTGTTTATGGCAGGGGCCGGGCGAGCAGTACTTC.